The text below deals with one T cell receptor (beta chain). What this receptor recognizes is not known. Base qualities are not recorded, but no much larger clone differs from it by a single base. The immunoSEQ Assay, a bias-controlled multiplex PCR, was used to amplify TCRbeta CDR3 regions from genomic DNA. Under the source paper's analysis protocol: The number of nucleated cells in each sample was estimated from the amplification of reference gene primers within the assay. Sequence reads were collapsed and filtered to measure the absolute abundance of every unique TCRbeta CDR3 rearrangement. For each sample, productive Simpson clonality was calculated by taking the square root of Simpson's diversity index across productive rearrangements. In TCRdb, the immuneACCESS table is reduced to in-frame sequences with V and J assigned. These tables do not hold every clone; where another copy was compared, an unresolved V gene accounts for under half, and the others remain unexplained. V, J and clone size are those of that table, while D and trimming were read from the DNA. The sample table records 75,000 to 90,000 clones; roughly 83% of these occur just once. The top ten clonotypes cover about 10% of the sample.

V gives up 3 bases and J gives up 4 bases, and the segment between their germline ends measures 15 bases. Counted from cysteine to phenylalanine, this CDR3 has 15 amino acids. Just the 45-base CDR3 DNA is kept, in frame starting at base 1. CDR1 and CDR2 were assigned from the germline V gene as MNHEY and SVGAGI. This specimen comes from a study of blood T cell repertoires in COVID-19 (dated by TCRdb to the early 2020s). About the full investigation: Samples from collaborators originated in the United States, Italy and Spain and spanned both the acute and convalescent phases of COVID-19. The prospective study material was composed of cDNA or gDNA derived from T cells, B-cell-depleted T cells, or PBMCs. The dataset comprised deeply sampled blood TCRbeta repertoires from subjects exposed to, actively infected with, or recovered from COVID-19. A freely available public database, intended as a resource for researchers studying the immune response to SARS-CoV-2, is where the repertoires were released. Samples came from the ongoing ImmuneRACE study (first 160 participants) plus 1,254 subjects from 6 global collaborators. Sample metadata almost always included a de-identified subject ID, COVID-19 status, age in years and sex. Where available, HLA class I and class II types were taken from metadata supplied by the sample provider and were not determined by assay-based typing. The paper as a whole reports these results and caveats: How much clinical and demographic metadata was included differed by source and by participant, and the metadata was provided uncurated.

The collaborating institutions used their own protocols to collect whole blood in K2EDTA tubes. For TCRbeta analysis, collaborator samples were shipped as frozen whole blood, as isolated PBMCs, or as DNA extracted from either sample type. The rearrangement combines TRBV6-5 with TRBJ1-2; the D gene remains uncertain. This receptor was obtained from a human donor in a cohort sampled during active COVID-19. Input material: peripheral blood. CDR3 loop: CASSYKVAESYGYTF. The DNA reads TGTGCCAGCAGTTATAAAGTTGCGGAATCCTATGGCTACACCTTC.